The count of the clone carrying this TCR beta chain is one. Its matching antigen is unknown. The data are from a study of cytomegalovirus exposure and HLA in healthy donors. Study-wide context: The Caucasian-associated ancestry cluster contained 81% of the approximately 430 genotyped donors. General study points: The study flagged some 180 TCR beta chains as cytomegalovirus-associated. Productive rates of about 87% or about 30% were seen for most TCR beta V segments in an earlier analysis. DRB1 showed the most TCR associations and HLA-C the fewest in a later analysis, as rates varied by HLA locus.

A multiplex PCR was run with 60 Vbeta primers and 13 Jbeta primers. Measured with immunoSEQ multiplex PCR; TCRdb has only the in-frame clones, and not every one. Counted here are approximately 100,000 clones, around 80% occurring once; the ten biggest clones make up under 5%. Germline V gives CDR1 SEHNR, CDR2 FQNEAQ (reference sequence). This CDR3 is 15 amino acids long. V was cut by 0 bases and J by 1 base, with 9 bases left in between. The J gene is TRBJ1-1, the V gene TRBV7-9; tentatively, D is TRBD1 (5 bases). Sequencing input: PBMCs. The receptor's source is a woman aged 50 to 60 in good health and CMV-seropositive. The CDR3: CASSLAGRENTEAFF. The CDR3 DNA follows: TGTGCCAGCAGCTTAGCGGGCAGGGAGAACACTGAAGCTTTCTTT.